The count of the clone carrying this TCR beta chain is one. This study enrolled people aged roughly 18 to 100 from about 24 US geographic areas. Participant-reported clinical history was the basis for cohort assignment. For recovered donors of Cohort 3, there were two negative PCRs, clearance, or symptom resolution. Profiling relied on immunoSEQ multiplex PCR, and the TCRdb table lists in-frame clones only, not all of them. The repertoire holds about 320,000 clones, under 90% seen once, with about 5% in the top ten. V lost 1 base and J lost 5, with 10 bases in between. Per the germline V gene, CDR1 is SGHKS and CDR2 is YYEKEE (reference sequence). This CDR3 contains 14 residues. The data originate from a study of blood T cell repertoires in COVID-19. The overall study: PBMCs, B-cell-depleted T cells, or T cells provided the cDNA or gDNA that made up the material.

The chain employs TRBV5-5 and TRBJ1-5; TRBD1 might be the D (5 bases). Sample: PBMCs or T cells enriched from blood (not recorded which). The clonotype was recovered from a man in his fifties or sixties who had recovered from COVID-19. CDR3 protein: CASSLIGGDQPQHF. The CDR3 DNA reads as TGTGCCAGCAGCTTGATTGGAGGGGATCAGCCCCAGCATTTT.